One and the same sample provided the 29 T cell receptor beta chains below, sequenced in a study of blood T cell repertoires in COVID-19. Sequencing used immunoSEQ multiplex PCR; TCRdb keeps in-frame clones, though not all of them. The sample lists about 150,000 clones; roughly 84% were seen once. The sample consisted of peripheral blood. These receptors were taken from a man between 60 and 75 years old with COVID-19, enrolled during active disease.

V usage is TRBV28 and J usage is TRBJ2-3; D uncertain. V lost 5 bases, J lost 0 bases, and 12 bases lay in between. This CDR3 is built from 15 residues. In germline, CDR1 is MDHEN, CDR2 SYDVKM. This chain's CDR3 is CASSPLADSTDTQYF. The CDR3 bases are TGTGCCAGCAGTCCCCTGGCGGATAGCACAGATACGCAGTATTTT.

The chain links TRBV18 to TRBJ1-5; tentatively, D is TRBD1 (6 bases). V was trimmed by 2 bases and J by 8 bases, leaving 16 bases between them. The germline gives CDR1 KGHSH, CDR2 LQKENI. CDR3 length: 15 amino acids. The chain's CDR3 is CASSPLDSSREPQHF. The CDR3 DNA reads TGTGCCAGCTCACCATTGGACAGCTCGCGGGAGCCCCAGCATTTT. Using reference TRBV18 and TRBJ1-5 for the parts outside the CDR3, the full variable domain is NAGVMQNPRHLVRRRGQEARLRCSPMKGHSHVYWYRQLPEEGLKFMVYLQKENIIDESGMPKERFSAEFPKEGPSILRIQQVVRGDSAAYFCASSPLDSSREPQHFGDGTRLSIL.

This clone was counted only a few times. This chain uses TRBV7-5 with TRBJ1-6; the D call in the table, TRBD1, was not verified against the DNA. TRBV7-5 is tagged as a pseudogene. The CDR3 is made up of 13 amino acids. The CDR3 nucleotides are TGTGCCAGAAGAAACAGGGGAAACTCACCCCTCCACTTT. Protein sequence: CARRNRGNSPLHF.

The genes are TRBV19 and TRBJ2-1, with D perhaps TRBD1 (5 bases). The CDR3 contains 14 residues. Germline-derived CDR1 and CDR2 are LNHDA and SQIVND (reference sequence). V lost 5 bases and J 2 bases, leaving 10 bases between the germline ends. Here the CDR3 reads CASSDQGAYNEQFF. The CDR3 coding sequence is TGTGCCAGTAGTGATCAAGGGGCCTACAATGAGCAGTTCTTC.

V gene TRBV6-5 combines with J gene TRBJ1-2; the D gene is possibly TRBD1 (5 bases). This CDR3 has 13 residues. Germline CDR1 is MNHEY and CDR2 is SVGAGI. V was shortened by 7 bases and J by 8 bases, with 17 bases between the two germline ends. CDR3 coding DNA: TGTGCCAGCATATCGGGGGTGTTCGAAGGCTACACCTTC. Amino acids: CASISGVFEGYTF.

The chain couples TRBV19 to TRBJ1-1; 7 positions match TRBD1. Germline V gene data show CDR1 as LNHDA and CDR2 as SQIVND (reference sequence). The CDR3 loop spans 15 amino acids. Trimming removed 7 bases from V and 0 bases from J; junction bases left unmatched: 8. The CDR3 DNA reads as TGTGCCAGTACCGAGACAGGGTTGGTGAACACTGAAGCTTTCTTT. Amino acid sequence: CASTETGLVNTEAFF.

This clone showed up just once. The J gene is TRBJ2-5, the V gene TRBV7-2; 10 nucleotides agree with TRBD1. The germline V gene has CDR1 SGHTA and CDR2 FQGNSA. V lost 4 bases and J lost 4; bases outside the gene matches: 0. This CDR3 is built from 13 residues. The CDR3 sequence is CASSWTGGETQYF. The CDR3 DNA follows: TGTGCCAGCAGCTGGACAGGGGGAGAGACCCAGTACTTC.

The chain couples TRBV10-3 to TRBJ1-1; a possible D gene is TRBD1 (6 bases). Germline V gene data show CDR1 as ENHRY and CDR2 as SYGVKD. V lost 1 base, J lost 2 bases, and 11 bases lay in between. CDR3 length equals 15 residues. CDR3: CAISEWGGHNTEAFF. The DNA of the CDR3 is TGTGCCATCAGTGAGTGGGGGGGGCATAACACTGAAGCTTTCTTT.

The chain couples TRBV4-3 to TRBJ2-7; D unclear. The CDR3 runs 16 residues. The germline V gene encodes CDR1 LGHNA and CDR2 YSLEER. Deletions cut 1 base from V and 0 bases from J, with 13 bases between. This CDR3 reads CASSQVARGSSYEQYF. The DNA of the CDR3 is TGCGCCAGCAGCCAAGTTGCCCGCGGAAGCTCCTACGAGCAGTACTTC.

The chain combines TRBV2 with TRBJ1-6; D ambiguous. V was shortened by 6 bases and J by 9 bases, with 15 bases between the two germline ends. The CDR3 has 14 amino acids. Germline CDR1 and CDR2: SNHLY and FYNNEI. CDR3 protein: CASRIDPAGSPLHF. CDR3 in DNA: TGTGCCAGCAGGATAGACCCAGCGGGTTCACCCCTCCACTTT.

The rearrangement links TRBV18 to TRBJ2-3; D not certain. Per the germline V gene, CDR1 is KGHSH and CDR2 is LQKENI. The CDR3 is 12 amino acids. V was shortened by 3 bases and J by 2 bases, with 3 bases between the two germline ends. CDR3: CASSPYTDTQYF. The CDR3 nucleotides read TGTGCCAGCTCACCCTACACAGATACGCAGTATTTT.

The chain has TRBV11-3 and TRBJ2-2, with D maybe TRBD2 (5 bases). This CDR3 has 16 residues. Germline-derived CDR1 and CDR2 are SGHNT and YENEEA. Trimming stripped 5 bases from V and 2 bases from J, with 15 bases between. CDR3 amino acids: CASSLTGSANTGELFF. The CDR3 DNA sequence: TGTGCCAGCAGCCTAACGGGAAGTGCAAACACCGGGGAGCTGTTTTTT.

This chain joins TRBV18 and TRBJ1-6; tentatively, D is TRBD1 (5 bases). V lost 2 bases and J lost 9, with 14 bases in between. Germline V gene lookup returns CDR1 KGHSH and CDR2 LQKENI. The CDR3 is made up of 15 amino acids. The CDR3 DNA follows: TGTGCCAGCTCACCAGCCGGGGCGGGGGGTTCACCCCTCCACTTT. Translated, it gives CASSPAGAGGSPLHF.

J is TRBJ1-4 and V is TRBV3-1 (or the pseudogene TRBV3-2); tentative D call: TRBD1 (6 bases). This CDR3 contains 12 residues. CDR1 is LGHDT and CDR2 is YNNKEL in the germline V gene (reference sequence). Trimming pared 5 bases from V and 14 bases from J, leaving 15 bases between. CDR3 loop: CASSEGGIELFF. The DNA of the CDR3 is TGTGCCAGCAGCGAGGGGGGGATAGAGCTGTTTTTT.

This chain joins TRBV19 and TRBJ2-2; D is perhaps TRBD1 (5 bases). Germline-derived CDR1 and CDR2 are LNHDA and SQIVND (reference sequence). The CDR3 extends over 15 amino acids. The germline V and J ends were trimmed by 5 bases and 0 bases, with 10 bases remaining between them. CDR3 residues: CASSPQGTNTGELFF. DNA of the CDR3: TGTGCCAGTAGTCCCCAGGGAACGAACACCGGGGAGCTGTTTTTT.

This chain uses TRBV7-2 with TRBJ1-1; TRBD1 aligns across 8 bases. The V and J ends lost 5 bases and 6 bases, in that order; junction bases with no gene match: 17. The CDR3 has 17 amino acids. The V gene's germline CDR1 is SGHTA and CDR2 FQGNSA. The CDR3 DNA sequence: TGTGCCAGCAGCCCCGTCGGGGGGACCTCAGGGGGCGCTGAAGCTTTCTTT. This sequence encodes CASSPVGGTSGGAEAFF.

CDR3 residues: CASSLEGLNSGNTIYF. Here the CDR3 DNA reads TGCGCCAGCAGCTTGGAGGGGTTGAATTCTGGAAACACCATATATTTT. V is TRBV5-1 and J is TRBJ1-3; tentative D call: TRBD1 (5 bases). Germline CDR1 and CDR2: SGHRS and YFSETQ. CDR3 length: 16 residues. The V end lost 0 bases, the J end lost 1 base, and 11 bases lay between the germline ends.

This clone was seen a single time. The chain employs TRBV19 and TRBJ1-2; D is uncertain. Germline V gene sequence: CDR1 LNHDA, CDR2 SQIVND (reference sequence). The V and J ends lost 1 base and 1 base respectively, with 4 bases between them. This CDR3 spans 13 amino acids. The chain's CDR3 is CASSIAVNYGYTF. The CDR3 DNA sequence: TGTGCCAGTAGTATAGCGGTTAACTATGGCTACACCTTC.

The chain recombines TRBV5-4 with TRBJ2-7; 7 bases are shared with TRBD2. With V trimmed by 4 bases and J by 3 bases, 10 bases remained unmatched. The CDR3 spans 15 residues. The germline V gene encodes CDR1 SGHNT and CDR2 YYREEE (reference sequence). CDR3 loop: CASSPSGGKVYEQYF. As DNA, the CDR3 is TGTGCCAGCAGCCCATCCGGGGGGAAGGTCTACGAGCAGTACTTC.

This clone has more than one count but fewer than ten. This chain links TRBV6-5 with TRBJ2-1, with D uncertain. The V gene lost 6 bases and the J gene lost 0 bases, with 12 bases spanning the gap. The CDR3 spans 15 residues. Germline CDR1 is MNHEY and CDR2 is SVGAGI. The CDR3 DNA follows: TGTGCCAGCAGGAAAGGTCCTAGCTCCTACAATGAGCAGTTCTTC. This gives the protein CASRKGPSSYNEQFF.

This clone was observed a handful of times. Other DNA sequences in this specimen translate into the identical CDR3. The V call is TRBV7-2, the J call TRBJ1-5; D unclear. Trimming stripped 5 bases from V and 2 bases from J, with 10 bases between. CDR1 and CDR2 from the germline V gene are SGHTA and FQGNSA. This CDR3 has 14 amino acids. DNA for the CDR3: TGTGCCAGCAGCCTTGGTAGTGGCAATCAGCCCCAGCATTTT. As protein: CASSLGSGNQPQHF.

The chain has TRBV7-2 and TRBJ2-7, with 11 bases that match TRBD1. The CDR3 is 15 amino acids. Germline V CDR1 and CDR2: SGHTA, FQGNSA. The ends lost 1 base at V and 4 bases at J; junction bases unmatched: 3. CDR3 amino acids: CASSLGGTGGYEQYF. CDR3 bases: TGTGCCAGCAGCTTAGGTGGGACAGGGGGATACGAGCAGTACTTC.

The gene calls are TRBV7-9 and TRBJ1-1; D uncertain. The CDR3 totals 15 residues. With 1 base removed from V and 2 bases from J, the gap between germline ends came to 11 bases. Germline V gives CDR1 SEHNR, CDR2 FQNEAQ (reference sequence). The CDR3 spells CASSLEEVRNTEAFF. The DNA for the CDR3 is TGTGCCAGCAGCTTAGAGGAGGTGAGAAACACTGAAGCTTTCTTT.

This clone was picked up a small number of times. This rearrangement joins TRBV5-1 to TRBJ1-1, with a possible D match to TRBD1 (6 bases). Trimming cost V 4 bases and J 4 bases, with 17 bases left between them. This CDR3 is 15 amino acids long. Germline lookup yields CDR1 SGHRS and CDR2 YFSETQ. As DNA, the CDR3 is TGCGCCAGCAGCCGGGGAGGGGGGTCCGCCACTGAAGCTTTCTTT. It specifies CASSRGGGSATEAFF.

The chain recombines TRBV14 with TRBJ1-2; 9 bases are shared with TRBD1. Looked up from germline, CDR1 is SGHDN and CDR2 is FVKESK. The CDR3 is made up of 14 amino acids. Germline trimming cut 3 bases from V and 4 bases from J; bases unmatched to any gene: 3. CDR3 sequence reads: CASSQMDRGYGYTF. In DNA form, the CDR3 reads TGTGCCAGCAGCCAGATGGACAGGGGCTATGGCTACACCTTC.

This clone was picked up one time. The same CDR3 also results from other DNA sequences found in this sample. The rearrangement links TRBV7-9 to TRBJ1-2, with a tentative D call TRBD1 (5 bases). The CDR3 runs to 12 residues. Germline lookup yields CDR1 SEHNR and CDR2 FQNEAQ (reference sequence). Deletions cut 4 bases from V and 8 bases from J, with 11 bases between. The CDR3 DNA reads TGTGCCAGCAGCTCGGCAGGGTACGGCTACACCTTC. Its protein is CASSSAGYGYTF.

The genes are TRBV28 and TRBJ1-4; perhaps TRBD1 as D (5 bases). This CDR3 is 12 amino acids long. The ends were cut back, 8 bases at V and 4 bases at J, with 8 bases in the middle. Germline CDR1 reads MDHEN; CDR2 reads SYDVKM. CDR3 nucleotide sequence: TGTGCCAGCCGACAGAGTAATGAAAAACTGTTTTTT. Translated, it gives CASRQSNEKLFF.

V is TRBV5-1 and J is TRBJ2-5, with 10 bases lining up with TRBD1. Germline V gene sequence: CDR1 SGHRS, CDR2 YFSETQ. This CDR3 comprises 14 residues. J was trimmed by 4 bases and V by 7 bases; bases with no gene match: 7. The CDR3 protein is CASGPTGGVETQYF. The CDR3 DNA reads as TGCGCCAGCGGGCCGACAGGGGGCGTAGAGACCCAGTACTTC. Full variable domain (missing parts from reference TRBV5-1 and TRBJ2-5): KAGVTQTPRYLIKTRGQQVTLSCSPISGHRSVSWYQQTPGQGLQFLFEYFSETQRNKGNFPGRFSGRQFSNSRSEMNVSTLELGDSALYLCASGPTGGVETQYFGPGTRLLVL.

V is TRBV3-1 (or the pseudogene TRBV3-2) and J is TRBJ1-1, with TRBD1 identical over 9 bases. V was clipped by 4 bases and J by 10 bases; unmatched bases: 10. The CDR3 runs 14 residues. The germline gives CDR1 LGHDT, CDR2 YNNKEL (reference sequence). Here the CDR3 reads CASSPRTGDGRAFF. The DNA of the CDR3 is TGTGCCAGCAGCCCGAGGACAGGGGATGGGCGAGCTTTCTTT.